This T cell receptor beta chain was identified during a study of radiotherapy plus CTLA-4 blockade in lung cancer. Overall study context: Objective responses emerged in 15% to 20% of patients, and around 29% attained disease control.

The repertoire was sequenced with immunoSEQ multiplex PCR; TCRdb's copy has only in-frame clones and lacks some. The data hold around 100,000 clones, with around 84% observed a single time. Ipilimumab-mediated CTLA-4 blockade plus focal radiation was given to patients having chemo-refractory metastatic non-small-cell lung cancer. Study results and limitations: TCR clones originating in tumors grew in number in blood after radiotherapy plus ipilimumab.

In the case of this clone: Its antigen is currently unknown.

This TCR was recovered from a human donor with non-small cell lung cancer that progressed on radiotherapy plus ipilimumab. Some clones in this sample may be carry-over from other donors' samples. The starting material was peripheral blood, obtained from a patient treated with radiotherapy plus ipilimumab.

CDR3 bases: TGCGCCAGCAGCTACGGGCTAGCGGGGGTGTCCTCCTACGAGCAGTACTTC. Translating gives CASSYGLAGVSSYEQYF. The chain has TRBV5-1 and TRBJ2-7; 10 nucleotides agree with TRBD2. J gave up 0 bases and V 3 bases, and 9 bases lay outside the gene matches. CDR3 length: 17 residues. Germline loops: CDR1 SGHRS, CDR2 YFSETQ.